This T cell receptor (beta chain) is from a study of T cells in narcolepsy (dated by TCRdb to the late 2010s). About the study as a whole: Patients with narcolepsy type 1 or type 2 (NT1, NT2) and healthy control donors were enrolled in the study. The study sought autoreactive T cells targeting hypocretin neuron self-antigens (hypocretin, TRIB2) in narcolepsy patients, using TCR Vbeta sequencing to track clonotypes in blood and CSF. Paper-wide results and their limitations: Certain blood memory CD4+ repertoires from patients and controls had no sequences that matched autoreactive T cell clones. HCRT-specific and TRIB2-specific autoreactive clonotypes were highlighted in plots that compared CD4+ T cell clonotypes in CSF versus blood from the same patient. Autoreactive clonotypes were reported to be detected serially in the blood of the same patients and of different patients, but not in the blood of healthy controls. Patients and controls had comparable numbers of sequenced blood memory CD4+ clonotypes, averaging about 39,494 and 33,354, respectively.

The library was prepared using the immunoSEQ multiplex PCR assay. TCRdb's version of the immuneACCESS table is confined to in-frame rearrangements and falls short of the full clone set. An unresolved V gene accounts for under half of the shortfall where checked; the remainder is of unknown origin. Here the sample has some 35,000 clones; about 81% occur a single time. The top ten hold around 2.6% of the sample. This clone was seen only a few times. The target of this receptor is not known. Per-base qualities were not stored, and no clone one base away is much larger. For TCR Vbeta sequencing, memory CD4+ T cells were sorted ex vivo from the peripheral blood of narcolepsy patients and healthy controls. The CDR3 measures 14 amino acids from cysteine to phenylalanine. Only the CDR3 region is kept as DNA, spanning 42 bases read in frame from base 1. The germline V gene specifies SGDLS as CDR1 and YYNGEE as CDR2. Germline trimming amounts to 2 bases on V and 5 bases on J, with 4 as the count of junction bases outside the gene matches.

This receptor chain uses TRBV9 and TRBJ1-2; 9 bases in the junction line up with TRBD1. The receptor was isolated from a human donor with narcolepsy. Sample: CD45RA- memory CD4+ T cells from PBMCs. The cell subset or site label on this specimen signifies: memory T cells sorted ex vivo from peripheral blood. The DNA sequence is given as TGTGCCAGCAGCGTCGGACAGGGGAAGTATGGCTACACCTTC. This yields the protein CASSVGQGKYGYTF.